This TCR beta chain is drawn from a study of T cells in tuberculosis. The overall study: This South African cohort compared adolescents with or without latent tuberculosis against adults with active tuberculosis.

Method: immunoSEQ multiplex PCR; TCRdb's copy keeps in-frame clones and lacks some. The profile covers tens of thousands of clones, with roughly 85% appearing a single time and roughly 5.7% taken by the ten largest. Germline values: CDR1 LNHDA, CDR2 SQIVND (reference sequence). The CDR3 extends over 21 amino acids. V shed 3 bases, J shed 3 bases, and the junction held 25 bases outside the gene matches. The time point here: new active TB diagnosis, blood taken before or within 7 days of starting treatment. This material consisted of PBMCs, taken at tuberculosis diagnosis. This sequence joins TRBV19 and TRBJ1-2, with TRBD1 matching over 7 bases. The TCR sequence derives from an adult with tuberculosis. The CDR3 DNA sequence: TGTGCCAGTAGTATGAGAGGTTGGACGGAAGACAGGGCTAAGGACGACTATGGCTACACCTTC. The encoded protein is CASSMRGWTEDRAKDDYGYTF.